The 14 T cell receptor beta chains below come from one sample, sequenced in a study of T-cell reconstitution after alpha-beta-depleted transplantation in children. This sample's TCRbeta library carried unique molecular identifier barcodes. TCRdb reprocessed the PCR reads with MiXCR, giving one entry per CDR3 protein. The data hold hundreds of thousands of distinct CDR3 sequences, with approximately 20% observed a single time. Sequencing used PBMCs from the stem cell graft donor, obtained from the stem cell graft. The source is a human donor who donated a stem cell graft to a child with acute lymphoblastic leukemia.

V is TRBV20-1 and J is TRBJ2-1; no clear D gene. Trimming took off 0 bases at V and 9 bases at J, with 15 bases between the two ends. Germline V gene lookup returns CDR1 DFQATT and CDR2 SNEGSKA (reference sequence). This CDR3 has 14 amino acids. The CDR3 loop is CSARDWANTAEQFF. The CDR3 bases are TGCAGTGCTAGAGATTGGGCGAACACGGCTGAGCAGTTCTTC.

V and J are TRBV12-3 or TRBV12-4 and TRBJ1-1; D possibly corresponds to TRBD1 (5 bases). The CDR3 extends over 17 amino acids. The V end was cut by 4 bases, the J end by 0 bases, with 18 bases between. CDR3 DNA: TGTGCCAGCAGTTATTTTCCAGGGAAGCGCATGAACACTGAAGCTTTCTTT. Protein sequence: CASSYFPGKRMNTEAFF.

This clonotype has only a few counts. The chain carries TRBV11-1 and TRBJ1-1; the D is unclear. Germline V gene data show CDR1 as SGHAT and CDR2 as FQDESV (reference sequence). Between the trimmed V and J ends, which lost 4 bases and 0 bases, there was a span of 21 bases. This CDR3 spans 18 amino acids. CDR3: CASSSVLRRQALNTEAFF. The CDR3 coding sequence is TGTGCCAGCAGCTCGGTCCTACGTCGGCAGGCCTTGAACACTGAAGCTTTCTTT.

This clonotype was seen only a few times. The J gene is TRBJ2-1, the V gene TRBV5-1; 11 bases agree with TRBD2. CDR3 length: 15 residues. V dropped 5 bases and J dropped 6; count of bases not matched to a gene: 7. Germline V gene sequence: CDR1 SGHRS, CDR2 YFSETQ. The CDR3 sequence is CASSYAGTSGNEQFF. The CDR3 region has the DNA TGCGCCAGCAGTTATGCCGGGACTAGCGGCAATGAGCAGTTCTTC.

A few counts support this clonotype. The chain uses TRBV5-1 and TRBJ2-1; the match to TRBD1 covers 9 bases. V lost 3 bases and J lost 8; bases outside the gene matches: 9. Germline CDR1 reads SGHRS; CDR2 reads YFSETQ. The CDR3 spans 15 residues. This CDR3 is CASSSNRGRIYEQFF. CDR3 DNA sequence: TGCGCCAGCAGCTCAAACAGGGGGCGCATCTATGAGCAGTTCTTC.

This clonotype was counted only a few times. V and J are TRBV6-5 and TRBJ2-5; 9 bases are shared with TRBD2. CDR1 is MNHEY, CDR2 SVGAGI, per germline. The CDR3 consists of 15 residues. The trim removed 6 bases at V and 4 bases at J, leaving 9 bases unmatched. CDR3 nucleotides: TGTGCCAGCAGCTTACTAGCGGGTACGGGAGAGACCCAGTACTTC. This codes for CASSLLAGTGETQYF.

This chain links TRBV4-2 with TRBJ2-3; 8 positions agree with TRBD2. This CDR3 is built from 17 residues. Trimming removed 1 base from V and 3 bases from J; junction bases left unmatched: 9. Germline V gene lookup returns CDR1 LGHNA and CDR2 YNFKEQ. CDR3 sequence: CASSQGGSGSRTDTQYF. CDR3 bases: TGTGCCAGCAGCCAAGGGGGAAGCGGGAGTAGGACAGATACGCAGTATTTT.

The rearrangement uses TRBV7-2 and TRBJ2-5; unclear D gene. The ends were cut back, 1 base at V and 2 bases at J, with 8 bases in the middle. CDR3 length: 14 amino acids. Germline V gives CDR1 SGHTA, CDR2 FQGNSA. The CDR3 protein is CASSLDKGQETQYF. In nucleotides, the CDR3 is TGTGCCAGCAGCTTAGATAAGGGACAAGAGACCCAGTACTTC.

J is TRBJ2-4 and V is TRBV12-3 or TRBV12-4, with 8 bases that match TRBD1. V dropped 6 bases and J dropped 6; count of bases not matched to a gene: 10. The CDR3 spans 15 residues. The CDR3 loop reads CASRRTGIEGNIQYF. The DNA for the CDR3 is TGTGCCAGCAGAAGGACAGGGATAGAGGGAAACATTCAGTACTTC.

The chain carries TRBV6-1 and TRBJ2-1; D uncertain. V was shortened by 6 bases and J by 9 bases, with 18 bases between the two germline ends. The CDR3 spans 14 residues. Germline lookup yields CDR1 MNHNS and CDR2 SASEGT. The CDR3 DNA reads TGTGCCAGCAGCATTGAGGACCTAGTTGTTGAGCAGTTCTTC. This codes for CASSIEDLVVEQFF.

This clonotype showed up just a few times. The genes are TRBV15 and TRBJ1-1; TRBD1 is a possible D gene (6 bases). Trimming removed 11 bases from V and 3 bases from J, with 16 bases in between. CDR1 and CDR2 (germline): LNHNV, YYDKDF (reference sequence). The CDR3 runs to 13 residues. The CDR3 DNA sequence: TGTGCCTCCGCCGACAGGACGGACACTGAAGCTTTCTTT. It codes for CASADRTDTEAFF.

This clonotype was seen more than once but under ten times. The chain has TRBV7-8 and TRBJ2-7; D is possibly TRBD2 (5 bases). Germline V lookup: CDR1 SGHVS, CDR2 FQNEAQ. V was trimmed by 4 bases and J by 0 bases, leaving 16 bases between them. There are 16 residues in the CDR3. The CDR3 reads CASSSPPGFPSYEQYF. CDR3 DNA: TGTGCCAGCAGCTCGCCTCCGGGGTTCCCCTCCTACGAGCAGTACTTC.

The chain carries TRBV6-1 and TRBJ1-1, with D maybe TRBD1 (6 bases). The CDR3 consists of 13 residues. CDR1 and CDR2 from the germline V gene are MNHNS and SASEGT. The V end lost 6 bases, the J end lost 10 bases, and 18 bases lay between the germline ends. CDR3 in amino acids: CASSPEGQGRAFF. The CDR3 bases are TGTGCCAGCAGCCCCGAGGGGCAGGGGCGAGCTTTCTTT.

This chain connects TRBV5-1 to TRBJ2-7; 7 bases align to TRBD2. The CDR3 runs 13 residues. Germline loops: CDR1 SGHRS, CDR2 YFSETQ. After removal of 2 bases from V and 4 bases from J, the junction contained 3 bases not matched to a gene. CDR3 sequence (DNA): TGCGCCAGCAGCTTCGGACTAGAGTACGAGCAGTACTTC. Translating it yields CASSFGLEYEQYF. Variable domain in full (rest from reference TRBV5-1 and TRBJ2-7): KAGVTQTPRYLIKTRGQQVTLSCSPISGHRSVSWYQQTPGQGLQFLFEYFSETQRNKGNFPGRFSGRQFSNSRSEMNVSTLELGDSALYLCASSFGLEYEQYFGPGTRLTVT.